This T cell receptor (beta chain) was obtained from a study of post-analysis software for immune sequencing data (dated by TCRdb to 2013 to 2016). Regarding the study in general: The recorded disease courses included relapsing-remitting, secondary progressive and progressive-relapsing multiple sclerosis, and some patients had no subtype annotation. The patient repertoires were set against around ten previously published healthy control repertoires from donors whose ages ranged from roughly 6 to 27 years. A subset of samples was prepared in parallel using single-end sample barcoding, then pooled and co-amplified after Illumina adapter ligation.

The study at large found these results: Significantly lower normalized Chao1 diversity was found in multiple sclerosis patients than in controls, suggesting substantial peripheral T-cell clonal expansion. The control group was slightly older than the multiple sclerosis patient group. Four or five TRBV segments, including TRBV5-6, TRBV5-1 and TRBV20-1, were significantly more frequent in patients than controls. When samples were clustered directly using the F measure, samples prepared in the same batch co-clustered strongly, which prompted a batch-effect correction.

Relative to germline, V is 5 bases shorter and J is 3 bases shorter, with 17 bases between their ends. Based on the germline V gene (reference sequence), the CDR1 and CDR2 sequences are DFQATT and SNEGSKA. Taken from cysteine to phenylalanine, the CDR3 has 14 residues. The read is trimmed to its CDR3 DNA, 42 bases read in frame from base 1. Libraries were built with PCR. Instrument used: Illumina HiSeq 2500. To reduce PCR and sequencing biases, unique molecular identifiers were incorporated into the TCR beta cDNA libraries. Roughly 500,000 cDNA molecules were obtained per 1 to 10 million input T cells, so each molecule approximated one T cell. Patient libraries were prepared and sequenced with the same protocol used for the earlier healthy control dataset. Within a given batch, samples were prepared together, multiplexed and sequenced on the same HiSeq lane. In the original analysis: MIGEC was used to process the raw barcoded reads, and molecular identifier groups with only a single read were discarded before consensus assembly and CDR3 extraction. Clonotype tables were post-analysed with VDJtools, and diversity was normalized by down-sampling all datasets to the smallest sample size. In repertoire overlap clustering, CDR3 amino acid sequences, but not nucleotide sequences, were matched to correct batch-related cross-sample contamination. TCRdb reprocessing: public reads trimmed at Q25 with fastp, clones called with MiXCR, in-frame beta chains kept. Entries that share a CDR3 protein sequence are merged under the most common genes and DNA. TCRdb, rather than the study authors, made the V and J calls. The sample includes about 680,000 distinct CDR3 sequences, with about 60% observed a single time. The ten biggest clones cover about 11% of the sample.

To demonstrate the VDJtools post-analysis software, the study profiled TCR beta repertoires from the peripheral blood of some 13 young patients with multiple sclerosis. The multiple sclerosis patients were children and adolescents ranging in age from roughly 6 to 15 years. This clonotype was detected only a few times. Which antigen it targets is not known. No much larger clonotype is one base removed from it; base qualities were not supplied. The rearranged segments are TRBV20-1 and TRBJ2-7; 5 matching bases give a weak D call of TRBD1. This TCR was sampled from a girl aged 2-9 years with multiple sclerosis. Source material: blood. The nucleotide sequence is given as TGCAGTGCTGGGGCACCAGATTTCCGCTACGAGCAGTACTTC. Its coded protein is CSAGAPDFRYEQYF.